Listed below are T cell receptor beta chains from one sample, sequenced in a study of blood T cell repertoires in COVID-19. The repertoire was sequenced with immunoSEQ multiplex PCR; TCRdb's copy has only in-frame clones and lacks some. The data contain roughly 120,000 clones, roughly nine tenths of them seen just once; the ten biggest clones take up approximately 4.6%. Sample: peripheral blood. The receptor set was obtained from a man aged 60 to 75 with COVID-19, enrolled during active disease. Both conserved end residues are part of each CDR3. The order of the fields is J gene, V gene, CDR3 protein.

J: TRBJ2-7
V: TRBV5-1
CDR3: CASSLGLALEQYF

J: TRBJ2-2
V: TRBV9
CDR3: CASSVRQGSNTGELFF

J: TRBJ2-7
V: TRBV10-3
CDR3: CAISEPGQGAFYEQYF

J: TRBJ2-2
V: TRBV19
CDR3: CASSWTRGNGELFF

J: TRBJ2-2
V: TRBV7-9
CDR3: CASSLGVDTGELFF

J: TRBJ2-1
V: TRBV2
CDR3: CASSPAPGQGVYYNEQFF

J: TRBJ1-1
V: TRBV6-6
CDR3: CASSADRGYTEAFF

J: TRBJ2-1
V: TRBV3-1/TRBV3-2
CDR3: CASSQWGASGRALDEQFF

J: TRBJ1-2
V: TRBV28
CDR3: CASSPDGDYGYTF

J: TRBJ2-7
V: TRBV10-2
CDR3: CASRLSGRANEQYF

J: TRBJ2-7
V: TRBV28
CDR3: CASSNYEQYF

J: TRBJ2-1
V: TRBV10-3
CDR3: CAISDYRLAGVDEQFF

J: TRBJ2-2
V: TRBV19
CDR3: CASSKLRGTGELFF

J: TRBJ2-1
V: TRBV19
CDR3: CASSIVGGRANEQFF

J: TRBJ2-7
V: TRBV19
CDR3: CASSINSEYEQYF

J: TRBJ1-1
V: TRBV7-9
CDR3: CASSKTDLNTEAFF

J: TRBJ1-2
V: TRBV27
CDR3: CASSLAGGYGYTF

J: TRBJ2-1
V: TRBV11-2
CDR3: CASSWRLAGGQDNEQFF

J: TRBJ2-1
V: TRBV9
CDR3: CASSVLADNEQFF

J: TRBJ1-2
V: TRBV28
CDR3: CASSQGQGEVYGYTF

J: TRBJ2-7
V: TRBV6-5
CDR3: CASSQGVERYEQYF

J: TRBJ2-1
V: TRBV7-6
CDR3: CASSLAGGPYNEQFF

J: TRBJ2-3
V: TRBV3-1/TRBV3-2
CDR3: CASSQGLGGTDTQYF

J: TRBJ1-5
V: TRBV4-1
CDR3: CASSHKPGGASNQPQHF

J: TRBJ1-1
V: TRBV9
CDR3: CASSPWGGETEAFF

J: TRBJ2-1
V: TRBV5-1
CDR3: CASSFGLAGVVYNEQFF

J: TRBJ2-2
V: TRBV7-8
CDR3: CASSSRITGELFF

J: TRBJ2-1
V: TRBV3-1/TRBV3-2
CDR3: CASSQEVTSVSNEQFF

J: TRBJ1-5
V: TRBV2
CDR3: CASRPGQGIQPQHF

J: TRBJ2-7
V: TRBV4-1
CDR3: CASSQARVRSYEQYF

J: TRBJ2-5
V: TRBV28
CDR3: CASRPPGGRETQYF

J: TRBJ1-4
V: TRBV27
CDR3: CASSTRQEKLFF

J: TRBJ2-5
V: TRBV24-1
CDR3: CATSEVAGGKETQYF

J: TRBJ2-3
V: TRBV5-4
CDR3: CASRGAGDGDTQYF

J: TRBJ2-7
V: TRBV11-3
CDR3: CASSSYGTGTSYGQYF

J: TRBJ2-5
V: TRBV10-1
CDR3: CASSWGLEETQYF

J: TRBJ2-2
V: TRBV24-1
CDR3: CATSDPGQYTGELFF

J: TRBJ1-4
V: TRBV28
CDR3: CASSGQGAANEKLFF

J: TRBJ2-1
V: TRBV2
CDR3: CASNIQFF

J: TRBJ1-1
V: TRBV19
CDR3: CASRMTVWDTEAFF

J: TRBJ1-2
V: TRBV7-8
CDR3: CASSLTTSYGYTF

J: TRBJ2-7
V: TRBV6-5
CDR3: CASSSPLAGGAYEQYF